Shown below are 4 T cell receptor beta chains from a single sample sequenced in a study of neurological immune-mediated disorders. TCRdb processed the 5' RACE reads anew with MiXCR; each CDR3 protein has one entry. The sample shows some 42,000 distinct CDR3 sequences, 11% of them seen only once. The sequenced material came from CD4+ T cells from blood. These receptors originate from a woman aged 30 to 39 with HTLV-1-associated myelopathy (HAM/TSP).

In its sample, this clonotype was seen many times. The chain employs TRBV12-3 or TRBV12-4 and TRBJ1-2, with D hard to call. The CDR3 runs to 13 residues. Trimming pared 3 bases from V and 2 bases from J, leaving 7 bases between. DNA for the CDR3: TGTGCCAGCAGTTTGCAGGAAAACTATGGCTACACCTTC. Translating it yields CASSLQENYGYTF.

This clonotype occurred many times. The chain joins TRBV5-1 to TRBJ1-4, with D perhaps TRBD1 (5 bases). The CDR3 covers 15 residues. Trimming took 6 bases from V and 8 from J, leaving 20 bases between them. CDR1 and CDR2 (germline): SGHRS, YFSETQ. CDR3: CASTPRDLTSEKLFF. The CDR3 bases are TGCGCCAGCACCCCCAGGGACTTAACCAGCGAAAAACTGTTTTTT.

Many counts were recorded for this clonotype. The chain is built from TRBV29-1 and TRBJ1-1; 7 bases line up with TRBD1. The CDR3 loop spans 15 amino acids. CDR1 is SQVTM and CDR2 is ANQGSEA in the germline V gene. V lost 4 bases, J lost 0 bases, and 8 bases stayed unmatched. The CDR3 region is CSVASRGGLNTEAFF. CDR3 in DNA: TGCAGCGTTGCAAGCAGGGGGGGACTGAACACTGAAGCTTTCTTT.

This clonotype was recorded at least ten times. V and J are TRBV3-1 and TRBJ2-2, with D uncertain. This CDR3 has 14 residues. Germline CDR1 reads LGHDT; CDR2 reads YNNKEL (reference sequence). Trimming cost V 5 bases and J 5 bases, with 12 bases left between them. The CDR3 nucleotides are TGTGCCAGCAGCTTCGTGACGGATACCGGGGAGCTGTTTTTT. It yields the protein CASSFVTDTGELFF.